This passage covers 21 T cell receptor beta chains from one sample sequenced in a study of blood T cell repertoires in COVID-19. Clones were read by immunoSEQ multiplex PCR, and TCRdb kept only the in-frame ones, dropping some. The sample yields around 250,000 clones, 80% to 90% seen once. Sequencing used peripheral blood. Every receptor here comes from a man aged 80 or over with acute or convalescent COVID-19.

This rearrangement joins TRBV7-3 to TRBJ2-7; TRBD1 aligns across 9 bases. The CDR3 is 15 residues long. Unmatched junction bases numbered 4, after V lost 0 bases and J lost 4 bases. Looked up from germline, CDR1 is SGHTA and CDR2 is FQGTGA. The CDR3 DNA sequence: TGTGCCAGCAGCTTAACCCCGGGACAGGGTTACGAGCAGTACTTC. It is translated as CASSLTPGQGYEQYF. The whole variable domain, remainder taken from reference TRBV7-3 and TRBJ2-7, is GAGVSQTPSNKVTEKGKYVELRCDPISGHTALYWYRQSLGQGPEFLIYFQGTGAADDSGLPNDRFFAVRPEGSVSTLKIQRTERGDSAVYLCASSLTPGQGYEQYFGPGTRLTVT.

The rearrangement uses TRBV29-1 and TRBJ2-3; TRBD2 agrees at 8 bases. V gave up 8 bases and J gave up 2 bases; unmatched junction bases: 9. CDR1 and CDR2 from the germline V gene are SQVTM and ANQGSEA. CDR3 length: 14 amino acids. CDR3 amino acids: CSFGRVGITDTQYF. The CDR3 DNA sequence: TGCAGCTTCGGGAGGGTCGGAATCACAGATACGCAGTATTTT.

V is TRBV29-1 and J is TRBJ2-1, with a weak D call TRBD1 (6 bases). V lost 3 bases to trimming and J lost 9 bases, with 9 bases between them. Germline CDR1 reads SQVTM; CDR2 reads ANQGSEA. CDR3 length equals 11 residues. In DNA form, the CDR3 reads TGCAGCGTTGACAGGGGCGGTGAGCAGTTCTTC. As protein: CSVDRGGEQFF.

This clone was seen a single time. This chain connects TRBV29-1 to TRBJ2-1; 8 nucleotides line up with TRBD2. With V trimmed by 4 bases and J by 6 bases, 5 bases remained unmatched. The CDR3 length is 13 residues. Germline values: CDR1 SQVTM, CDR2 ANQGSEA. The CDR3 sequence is CSVASSGVNEQFF. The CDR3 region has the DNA TGCAGCGTTGCGAGTAGCGGGGTCAATGAGCAGTTCTTC.

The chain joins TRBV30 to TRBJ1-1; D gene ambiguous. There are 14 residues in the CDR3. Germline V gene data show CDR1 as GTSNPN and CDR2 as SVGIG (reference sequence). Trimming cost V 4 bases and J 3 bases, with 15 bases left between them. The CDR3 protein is CAWTIVGLYTEAFF. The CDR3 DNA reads TGTGCCTGGACTATTGTGGGCCTATACACTGAAGCTTTCTTT.

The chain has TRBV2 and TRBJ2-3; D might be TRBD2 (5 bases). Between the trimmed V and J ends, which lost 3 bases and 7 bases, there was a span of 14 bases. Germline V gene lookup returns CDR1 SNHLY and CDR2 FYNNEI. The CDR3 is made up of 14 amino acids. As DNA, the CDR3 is TGTGCCAGCAGTGACAGCGGATGGACCAATACGCAGTATTTT. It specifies CASSDSGWTNTQYF. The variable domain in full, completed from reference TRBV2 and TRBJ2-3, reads EPEVTQTPSHQVTQMGQEVILRCVPISNHLYFYWYRQILGQKVEFLVSFYNNEISEKSEIFDDQFSVERPDGSNFTLKIRSTKLEDSAMYFCASSDSGWTNTQYFGPGTRLTVL.

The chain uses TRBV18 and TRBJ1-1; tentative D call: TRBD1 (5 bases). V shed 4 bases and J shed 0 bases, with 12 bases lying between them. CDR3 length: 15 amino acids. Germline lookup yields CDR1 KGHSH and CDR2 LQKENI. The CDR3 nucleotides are TGTGCCAGCTCACGGAGACAGTCGATGAACACTGAAGCTTTCTTT. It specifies CASSRRQSMNTEAFF.

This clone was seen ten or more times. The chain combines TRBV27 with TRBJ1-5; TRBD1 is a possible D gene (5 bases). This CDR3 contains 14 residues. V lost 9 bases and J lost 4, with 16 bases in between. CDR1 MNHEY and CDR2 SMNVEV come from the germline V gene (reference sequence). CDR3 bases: TGTGCCAGTCAGCGACACGGGGGAAATCAGCCCCAGCATTTT. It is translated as CASQRHGGNQPQHF.

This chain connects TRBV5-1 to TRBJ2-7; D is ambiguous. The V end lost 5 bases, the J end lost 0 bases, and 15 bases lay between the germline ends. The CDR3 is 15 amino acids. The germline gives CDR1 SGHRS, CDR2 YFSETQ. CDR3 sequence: CASRPRSAFSYEQYF. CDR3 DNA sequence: TGCGCCAGCAGACCCCGCTCAGCGTTCTCCTACGAGCAGTACTTC.

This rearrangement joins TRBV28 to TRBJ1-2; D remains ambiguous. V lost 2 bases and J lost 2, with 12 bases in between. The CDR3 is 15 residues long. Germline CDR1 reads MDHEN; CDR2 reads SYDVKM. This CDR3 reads CASSLPSRGNYGYTF. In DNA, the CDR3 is TGTGCCAGCAGTTTACCCTCCCGGGGAAACTATGGCTACACCTTC.

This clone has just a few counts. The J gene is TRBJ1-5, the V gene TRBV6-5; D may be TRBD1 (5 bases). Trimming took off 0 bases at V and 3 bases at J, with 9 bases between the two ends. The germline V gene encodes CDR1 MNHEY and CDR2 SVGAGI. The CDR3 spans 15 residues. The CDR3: CASSYSQDTNQPQHF. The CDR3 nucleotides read TGTGCCAGCAGTTACTCTCAGGACACCAATCAGCCCCAGCATTTT.

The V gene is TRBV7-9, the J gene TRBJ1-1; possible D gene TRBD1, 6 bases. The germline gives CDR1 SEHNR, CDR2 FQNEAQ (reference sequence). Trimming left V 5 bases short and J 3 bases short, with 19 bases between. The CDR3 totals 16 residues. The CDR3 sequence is CASSPSRAGADTEAFF. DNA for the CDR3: TGTGCCAGCAGCCCTAGCCGGGCAGGGGCGGACACTGAAGCTTTCTTT. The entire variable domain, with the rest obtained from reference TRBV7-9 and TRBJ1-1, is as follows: DTGVSQNPRHKITKRGQNVTFRCDPISEHNRLYWYRQTLGQGPEFLTYFQNEAQLEKSRLLSDRFSAERPKGSFSTLEIQRTEQGDSAMYLCASSPSRAGADTEAFFGQGTRLTVV.

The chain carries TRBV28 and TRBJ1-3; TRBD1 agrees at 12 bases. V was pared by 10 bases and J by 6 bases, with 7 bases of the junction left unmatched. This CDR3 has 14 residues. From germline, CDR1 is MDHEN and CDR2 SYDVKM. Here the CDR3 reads CATSGTGGVNTIYF. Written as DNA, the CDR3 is TGTGCCACCTCCGGGACAGGGGGCGTAAACACCATATATTTT.

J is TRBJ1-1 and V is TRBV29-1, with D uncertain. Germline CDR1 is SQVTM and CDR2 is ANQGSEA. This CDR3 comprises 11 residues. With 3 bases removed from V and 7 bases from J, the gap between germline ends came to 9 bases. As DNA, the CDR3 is TGCAGCGTTGACAGGCAGATTGAAGCTTTCTTT. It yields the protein CSVDRQIEAFF.

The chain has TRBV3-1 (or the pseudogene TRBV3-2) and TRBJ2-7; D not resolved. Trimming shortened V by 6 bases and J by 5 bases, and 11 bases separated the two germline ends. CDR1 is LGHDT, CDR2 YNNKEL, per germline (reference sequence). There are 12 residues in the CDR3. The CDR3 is CASSSSVHEQYF. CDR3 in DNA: TGTGCCAGCAGTAGCTCAGTCCACGAGCAGTACTTC.

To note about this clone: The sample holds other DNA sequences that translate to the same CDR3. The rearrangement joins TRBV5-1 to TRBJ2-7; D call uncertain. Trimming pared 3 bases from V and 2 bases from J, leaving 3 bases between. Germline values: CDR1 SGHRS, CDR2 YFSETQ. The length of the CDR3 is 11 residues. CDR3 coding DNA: TGCGCCAGCAGCTCCACCTACGAGCAGTACTTC. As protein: CASSSTYEQYF.

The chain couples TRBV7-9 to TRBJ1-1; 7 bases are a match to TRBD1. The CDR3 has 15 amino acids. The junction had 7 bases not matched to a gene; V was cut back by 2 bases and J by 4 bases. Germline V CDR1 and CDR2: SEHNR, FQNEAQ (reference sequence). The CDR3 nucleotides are TGTGCCAGCAGCTTAATGAGGGGGCAGGTCACTGAAGCTTTCTTT. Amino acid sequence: CASSLMRGQVTEAFF.

Here the CDR3 reads CAGTGGSARELFF. DNA for the CDR3: TGTGCCGGTACAGGGGGATCGGCGAGGGAGCTGTTTTTT. V gene TRBV7-8 combines with J gene TRBJ2-2, with 8 bases lining up with TRBD1. This CDR3 region has 13 residues. The V and J ends lost 11 bases and 9 bases, in that order; junction bases with no gene match: 11. Per the germline V gene, CDR1 is SGHVS and CDR2 is FQNEAQ.

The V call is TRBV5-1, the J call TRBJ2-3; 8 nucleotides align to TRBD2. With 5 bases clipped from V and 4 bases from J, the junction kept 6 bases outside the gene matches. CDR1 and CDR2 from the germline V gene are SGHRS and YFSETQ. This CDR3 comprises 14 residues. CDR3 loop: CASRREAMADTQYF. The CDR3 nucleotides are TGCGCCAGCAGGCGGGAGGCTATGGCAGATACGCAGTATTTT.

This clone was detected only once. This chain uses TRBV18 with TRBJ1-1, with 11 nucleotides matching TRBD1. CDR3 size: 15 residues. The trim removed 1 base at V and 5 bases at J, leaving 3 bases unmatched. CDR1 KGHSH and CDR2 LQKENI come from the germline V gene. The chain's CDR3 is CASSPQGTGGTEAFF. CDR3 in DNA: TGTGCCAGCTCACCACAGGGGACAGGGGGAACTGAAGCTTTCTTT.

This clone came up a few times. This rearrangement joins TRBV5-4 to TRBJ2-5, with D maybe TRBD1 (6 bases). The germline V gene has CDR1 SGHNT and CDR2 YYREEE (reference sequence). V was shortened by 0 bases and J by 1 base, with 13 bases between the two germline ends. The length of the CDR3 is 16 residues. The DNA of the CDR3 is TGTGCCAGCAGCTTGGACAGGGTTGTCAGCCAAGAGACCCAGTACTTC. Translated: CASSLDRVVSQETQYF.